Shown below are 17 T cell receptor beta chains from a single sample sequenced in a study of CD8 T cells in ankylosing spondylitis. Each CDR3 protein is one row after TCRdb ran MiXCR on the 5' RACE reads. This sample carries about 140,000 distinct CDR3 sequences, about a third of them seen once, and the ten largest clones take approximately 5.9%. The sequencing sample was made of synovial fluid, either unsorted or a sorted T cell fraction (not recorded which). The receptor source for this set is a male donor with ankylosing spondylitis.

This sequence joins TRBV6-1 and TRBJ1-2, with D perhaps matching TRBD1 (6 bases). This CDR3 spans 13 amino acids. Germline V gene data show CDR1 as MNHNS and CDR2 as SASEGT. The V gene lost 7 bases and the J gene lost 0 bases, with 9 bases spanning the gap. The CDR3 sequence: CASMDRSNYGYTF. Here the CDR3 DNA reads TGTGCCAGCATGGACAGATCTAACTATGGCTACACCTTC.

This clonotype was detected many times. V gene TRBV9 combines with J gene TRBJ1-6, with unresolved D. CDR3 size: 12 residues. Trimming took off 2 bases at V and 9 bases at J, with 6 bases between the two ends. Germline V gene lookup returns CDR1 SGDLS and CDR2 YYNGEE. Written as DNA, the CDR3 is TGTGCCAGCAGCGTGGATGGTTCACCCCTCCACTTT. Protein: CASSVDGSPLHF.

The chain recombines TRBV7-2 with TRBJ2-1; D gene ambiguous. Germline assignment: CDR1 SGHTA and CDR2 FQGNSA. With 1 base removed from V and 0 bases from J, the gap between germline ends came to 10 bases. There are 16 residues in the CDR3. CDR3 sequence reads: CASSLEPMSSYNEQFF. CDR3 DNA: TGTGCCAGCAGCTTAGAACCGATGAGCTCCTACAATGAGCAGTTCTTC.

The rearrangement joins TRBV9 to TRBJ1-4; D ambiguous. Trimming shortened V by 4 bases and J by 0 bases, and 7 bases separated the two germline ends. CDR1 is SGDLS and CDR2 is YYNGEE in the germline V gene. The CDR3 has 14 residues. DNA of the CDR3: TGTGCCAGCAGCCGTCAGCCAACTAATGAAAAACTGTTTTTT. This codes for CASSRQPTNEKLFF.

This chain joins TRBV6-1 and TRBJ1-1, with 7 bases that match TRBD1. The CDR3 sequence is 13 residues long. V gave up 3 bases and J gave up 7 bases; unmatched junction bases: 5. The germline gives CDR1 MNHNS, CDR2 SASEGT. The CDR3 DNA reads as TGTGCCAGCAGTGATCAAGGGGGCGATGAAGCTTTCTTT. It is translated as CASSDQGGDEAFF.

The chain combines TRBV12-3 or TRBV12-4 with TRBJ1-2; TRBD1 might be the D (5 bases). The CDR3 is 14 residues long. V was clipped by 4 bases and J by 2 bases, with 11 bases between them. The DNA for the CDR3 is TGTGCCAGCAGTTACAGGCTCCCAAACTATGGCTACACCTTC. It yields the protein CASSYRLPNYGYTF.

This clonotype was observed a handful of times. This chain links TRBV30 with TRBJ1-2; D is perhaps TRBD1 (6 bases). Germline-derived CDR1 and CDR2 are GTSNPN and SVGIG (reference sequence). The CDR3 spans 13 residues. The V gene lost 2 bases and the J gene lost 8 bases, with 15 bases spanning the gap. This chain's CDR3 is CAWSPPRGRGYTF. CDR3 sequence (DNA): TGTGCCTGGAGTCCACCCCGGGGGCGCGGCTACACCTTC.

The chain joins TRBV2 to TRBJ1-1; D is perhaps TRBD1 (6 bases). The V gene's germline CDR1 is SNHLY and CDR2 FYNNEI. The CDR3 contains 14 residues. Trimming removed 8 bases at V and 2 bases at J, with 15 bases between. The CDR3 loop is CASRFVQGNTEAFF. CDR3 bases: TGTGCCAGCCGGTTCGTACAGGGAAACACTGAAGCTTTCTTT.

This chain joins TRBV11-2 and TRBJ2-7; D gene uncertain. The CDR3 length is 14 residues. The V end was cut by 5 bases, the J end by 3 bases, with 14 bases between. Germline V lookup: CDR1 SGHAT, CDR2 FQNNGV. CDR3 nucleotides: TGTGCCAGCAGCGGTTCATTTGCAAGCTACGAGCAGTACTTC. This sequence encodes CASSGSFASYEQYF.

This clonotype is a singleton in its sample. The chain carries TRBV7-8 and TRBJ2-1; D may be TRBD2 (7 bases). Trimming left V 1 base short and J 0 bases short, with 10 bases between. CDR1 and CDR2 (germline): SGHVS, FQNEAQ. The CDR3 runs 16 residues. The CDR3, as DNA: TGTGCCAGCAGCTTAGTTGCGGGGGCCTCCTACAATGAGCAGTTCTTC. It translates to CASSLVAGASYNEQFF.

V and J are TRBV11-3 and TRBJ2-1; no definite D call. The germline CDR1 and CDR2 sequences are SGHNT and YENEEA. CDR3 length equals 16 residues. V was clipped by 1 base and J by 0 bases, with 10 bases between them. This CDR3 reads CASSLGGVSSYNEQFF. DNA for the CDR3: TGTGCCAGCAGCTTAGGGGGTGTTAGCTCCTACAATGAGCAGTTCTTC.

The chain carries TRBV7-2 and TRBJ2-3, with TRBD2 identical over 7 bases. With V trimmed by 2 bases and J by 2 bases, 10 bases remained unmatched. Looked up from germline, CDR1 is SGHTA and CDR2 is FQGNSA. This CDR3 spans 17 amino acids. The CDR3 nucleotides read TGTGCCAGCAGCTTATTCCCTAGCGGAGTTGTCACAGATACGCAGTATTTT. Its protein product is CASSLFPSGVVTDTQYF.

The chain joins TRBV5-1 to TRBJ1-2; 7 bases line up with TRBD1. Germline V gene data show CDR1 as SGHRS and CDR2 as YFSETQ. The CDR3 is 12 amino acids. J was trimmed by 8 bases and V by 4 bases; bases with no gene match: 5. The CDR3 sequence: CASSGTGAGYTF. The CDR3 DNA reads TGCGCCAGCAGCGGCACAGGGGCCGGCTACACCTTC.

This clonotype was observed at least ten times. This chain links TRBV11-3 with TRBJ2-3; 7 bases match TRBD1. Germline-derived CDR1 and CDR2 are SGHNT and YENEEA. Unmatched junction bases numbered 10, after V lost 5 bases and J lost 2 bases. CDR3 length equals 16 residues. The CDR3 region is CASSPGQVANTDTQYF. CDR3 nucleotides: TGTGCCAGCAGCCCAGGACAGGTTGCTAACACAGATACGCAGTATTTT.

This clonotype has more than one count but fewer than ten. The chain couples TRBV12-3 or TRBV12-4 to TRBJ2-7; the D is unclear. V was pared by 7 bases and J by 2 bases, with 12 bases between. This CDR3 has 13 residues. CDR3 in DNA: TGTGCCAGCAATAAGGGTGGAACCTACGAGCAGTACTTC. This sequence encodes CASNKGGTYEQYF.

This clonotype was observed a few times. The chain recombines TRBV20-1 with TRBJ2-2; D gene ambiguous. The germline V gene encodes CDR1 DFQATT and CDR2 SNEGSKA (reference sequence). The CDR3 sequence is 11 residues long. This chain's CDR3 is CSARYTGELFF. The CDR3 bases are TGCAGCGCCAGATACACCGGGGAGCTGTTTTTT.

Comment on this clonotype: One end of the junction is discordant with germline, which a read error may explain. This chain links TRBV20-1 with TRBJ1-4, with 8 nucleotides matching TRBD1. This CDR3 spans 13 amino acids. Germline V gene lookup returns CDR1 DFQATT and CDR2 SNEGSKA (reference sequence). CDR3 DNA: TGCAGTGCTAGACAGGGGGCTAATGGAAAACTGTTTTTT. It translates to CSARQGANGKLFF.